Listed below are T cell receptor beta chains from one sample, sequenced in a study of shared clonotypes between healthy human individuals. Here immunoSEQ multiplex PCR was the method, and the copy in TCRdb shows in-frame clones only, minus some. The sample records about 1,900,000 clones, about 95% being singletons. Sequencing used naive CD8+ T cells sorted from blood. The receptors here all came from a man between 18 and 29 years old in good health. The CDR3 runs from the conserved cysteine through the conserved F or W. The D gene is left open where the match is weak. The size of a clone is reported for some rows only, either as once, few or many, or as a class for expanded clones.

V,J,D,size,DNA,CDR3
TRBV27,TRBJ2-7,NA,NA,TGTGCCAGCAGTTTCCTAACCGCGGGGTACGAGCAGTACTTC,CASSFLTAGYEQYF
TRBV11-2,TRBJ2-3,NA,NA,TGTGCCAGCAGTACAGATACGCAGTATTTT,CASSTDTQYF
TRBV4-1,TRBJ2-7,NA,NA,TGCGCCAGCAGCCCCCGACTTATGGGCGAGCAGTACTTC,CASSPRLMGEQYF
TRBV7-9,TRBJ2-2,NA,NA,TGTGCCAGCAGCTTAGCCGTCGCGGGACGGGGCGGGGAGCTGTTTTTT,CASSLAVAGRGGELFF
TRBV11-2,TRBJ1-3,NA,NA,TGTGCCAGCAGCTTAGATCCTGTGGGCGGAAACACCATATATTTT,CASSLDPVGGNTIYF
TRBV7-9,TRBJ2-5,NA,once,TGTGCCAGCAGCTCCGATAAAGAGACCCAGTACTTC,CASSSDKETQYF
TRBV4-3,TRBJ2-5,TRBD1,once,TGCGCCAGCAGCCAGCAGGGACAGGGGATTGAGACCCAGTACTTC,CASSQQGQGIETQYF
TRBV10-1,TRBJ1-2,NA,NA,TGCGCCAGCAGTGAGTCTAAAAACTATGGCTACACCTTC,CASSESKNYGYTF
TRBV9,TRBJ2-1,NA,NA,TGTGCCAGCAGCGTAGCGGCTGTCTCAGGTGAGCAGTTCTTC,CASSVAAVSGEQFF
TRBV5-4,TRBJ2-7,NA,NA,TGTGCCAGCAGCTTGGATGAACCCTCCGAGCAGTACTTC,CASSLDEPSEQYF
TRBV5-1,TRBJ2-3,TRBD2,NA,TGCGCCAGCAGCTTGGAACTAGCGGGAGTGACAGATACGCAGTATTTT,CASSLELAGVTDTQYF
TRBV27,TRBJ2-7,TRBD2,NA,TGTGCCAGCAGTTCCGGTACTAGCGGGAGGCAGTTCTCCTACGAGCAGTACTTC,CASSSGTSGRQFSYEQYF
TRBV11-2,TRBJ2-1,NA,NA,TGTGCCAGCAGCTTGGGGCAATCAGAGCAGTTCTTC,CASSLGQSEQFF
TRBV6-5,TRBJ1-2,NA,NA,TGTGCCAGCAGTTACTCTGAGGGACCTTATGGCTACACCTTC,CASSYSEGPYGYTF
TRBV5-6,TRBJ1-1,NA,NA,TGTGCCAGCAGCTTCTTGGCAGGGTGGGACACTGAAGCTTTCTTT,CASSFLAGWDTEAFF
TRBV27,TRBJ2-7,TRBD2,NA,TGTGCCAGCAGGAGTAGCGGGGGGGGGTCCTACGAGCAGTACTTC,CASRSSGGGSYEQYF
TRBV11-3,TRBJ2-2,NA,NA,TGTGCCAGCAGCTTAATGCCCGGGGAAGGGCCCGGGGAGCTGTTTTTT,CASSLMPGEGPGELFF
TRBV5-6,TRBJ2-5,TRBD2,NA,TGTGCCAGCACCTGGGCGACTAGCGGGGGGGCCTCAAAGGAGACCCAGTACTTC,CASTWATSGGASKETQYF
TRBV4-1,TRBJ1-5,NA,NA,TGCGCCAGCAGCCAAGATGCGATCTATAGCAATCAGCCCCAGCATTTT,CASSQDAIYSNQPQHF
TRBV2,TRBJ2-7,TRBD2,NA,TGTGCCAGCATGGGGACTAGCGGGAGGGTGGCCTACGAGCAGTACTTC,CASMGTSGRVAYEQYF
TRBV5-1,TRBJ1-2,NA,once,TGCGCCAGCAGCTTGGACAGGCCCTCTAACTATGGCTACACCTTC,CASSLDRPSNYGYTF
TRBV7-2,TRBJ2-1,NA,NA,TGTGCCAGCAGCTCGTTAACGATGGATGAGCAGTTCTTC,CASSSLTMDEQFF
TRBV27,TRBJ2-2,TRBD2,NA,TGTGCCAGCACCCGGGCTAGCGGGGTGGGGAACACCGGGGAGCTGTTTTTT,CASTRASGVGNTGELFF
TRBV5-6,TRBJ2-7,NA,once,TGTGCCAGCAGCTTGCTTGGGACGCCTTACGAGCAGTACTTC,CASSLLGTPYEQYF
TRBV7-9,TRBJ1-5,NA,NA,TGTGCCAGCAACTCAGGGGGCAATCAGCCCCAGCATTTT,CASNSGGNQPQHF
TRBV9,TRBJ2-7,TRBD2,NA,TGTGCCAGCAGCGGTGGACTAGCGGGAAACTCCTACGAGCAGTACTTC,CASSGGLAGNSYEQYF
TRBV29-1,TRBJ2-3,NA,NA,TGCAGCGTTGAAGGTTTGGAAGGGGAGACTAGCACAGATACGCAGTATTTT,CSVEGLEGETSTDTQYF
TRBV7-2,TRBJ2-7,NA,NA,TGTGCCAGCAGCCCCGACAGCTCCTACGAGCAGTACTTC,CASSPDSSYEQYF
TRBV6-5,TRBJ1-2,NA,NA,TGTGCCAGCAGTTACTCTGACAGCTTCTATGGCTACACCTTC,CASSYSDSFYGYTF
TRBV7-9,TRBJ2-7,TRBD1,NA,TGTGCCAGCAGCCCGGACGGGACAGAGCGGTTCCACGAGCAGTACTTC,CASSPDGTERFHEQYF
TRBV27,TRBJ2-7,NA,NA,TGTGCCACCGGGATAGCGAGTCGGGGCTCCTACGAGCAGTACTTC,CATGIASRGSYEQYF
TRBV5-6,TRBJ1-6,NA,NA,TGTGCCAGCAGCACAGGGTTCGGTTATTCACCCCTCCACTTT,CASSTGFGYSPLHF
TRBV4-1,TRBJ2-7,NA,NA,TGCGCCAGCAGCCAAGAAAGTTTAGGAGGATACGAGCAGTACTTC,CASSQESLGGYEQYF
TRBV27,TRBJ2-1,NA,NA,TGTGCCAGCAGTTTACGAGGGAATGAGCAGTTCTTC,CASSLRGNEQFF
TRBV6-5,TRBJ2-1,NA,NA,TGTGCCAGCAGTCACGGAGGGGAGCGGGATGAGCAGTTCTTC,CASSHGGERDEQFF
TRBV10-3,TRBJ1-1,NA,NA,TGTGCCATGTGTGGGACTGTTGGCACTGAAGCTTTCTTT,CAMCGTVGTEAFF
TRBV30,TRBJ1-2,TRBD1,NA,TGTGCCTGCCTTGACAGGGGGCGAGTCGATGGCTACACCTTC,CACLDRGRVDGYTF
TRBV9,TRBJ1-1,NA,NA,TGTGCCAGCAGCGTAGTAGCAGGGGCAGAGAAAGCTTTCTTT,CASSVVAGAEKAFF
TRBV9,TRBJ1-4,TRBD1,NA,TGTGCCAGCAGCGTAGGAGGGACAGGGAATGAAAAACTGTTTTTT,CASSVGGTGNEKLFF
TRBV6-1,TRBJ2-7,NA,once,TGTGCCAGCAGTGAAGCCTTTCCGCGGGATGAGGGACCCGACGAGCAGTACTTC,CASSEAFPRDEGPDEQYF
TRBV19,TRBJ2-7,NA,NA,TGTGCCAGTGCAGGGACCGAGACCTACGAGCAGTACTTC,CASAGTETYEQYF
TRBV7-9,TRBJ2-7,NA,NA,TGTGCCAGCAGCCACTATTACTACGAGCAGTACTTC,CASSHYYYEQYF
TRBV13,TRBJ2-2,TRBD2,NA,TGTGCCAGCAGCTCCGGGACTAGCGGGAGGGCCGCCGGGGAGCTGTTTTTT,CASSSGTSGRAAGELFF
TRBV6-4,TRBJ1-1,NA,NA,TGTGCCAGCCCCGAACGGGGGGCTCCTGAAGCTTTCTTT,CASPERGAPEAFF
TRBV5-6,TRBJ2-7,NA,NA,TGTGCCAGCAGCTCCTCGGGTTCCTACGAGCAGTACTTC,CASSSSGSYEQYF
TRBV4-1,TRBJ2-2,NA,NA,TGCGCCAGCAGCCACGCGACGAACACCGGGGAGCTGTTTTTT,CASSHATNTGELFF
TRBV19,TRBJ2-7,TRBD1,NA,TGTGCCAGTAGTCCCGGGACAGGGGACTACGAGCAGTACTTC,CASSPGTGDYEQYF
TRBV11-2,TRBJ2-1,TRBD2,NA,TGTGCCAGCAGCACAACTAGCGGGAGAGGCAATGAGCAGTTCTTC,CASSTTSGRGNEQFF
TRBV7-9,TRBJ2-2,NA,NA,TGTGCCAGCAGCCAGCTCGGGGTATGGACCGGGGAGCTGTTTTTT,CASSQLGVWTGELFF
TRBV6-6,TRBJ1-4,NA,NA,TGTGCCAGCAGTTACTCCGGGACGGAGAATGAAAAACTGTTTTTT,CASSYSGTENEKLFF
TRBV27,TRBJ1-5,NA,NA,TGTGCCAGCAGTTCAGGCGGGTTGCAGCCCCAGCATTTT,CASSSGGLQPQHF
TRBV12-2,TRBJ1-4,NA,NA,TGTGCAAGTCGCTTAGCCTACGAAACTAAGGGTCCAACTAATGAAAAACTGTTTTTT,CASRLAYETKGPTNEKLFF
TRBV13,TRBJ2-7,NA,NA,TGTGCCAGCAGCTTAGCAGTCCAGTACGAGCAGTACTTC,CASSLAVQYEQYF